This note documents a single TCR beta chain sequence. Its antigen is unknown. This record belongs to a study of T cells in localized non-small cell lung cancer. Produced via immunoSEQ multiplex PCR; TCRdb's table is partial and in-frame only. This repertoire shows just under 80,000 clones, 80% found once; its top ten account for approximately 9.7%. Overall study findings and caveats: There were a median 57 of the top 100 tumor clones appearing in adjacent lung.

Deletions cut 1 base from V and 1 base from J, with 5 bases between. The CDR3 runs 13 residues. CDR1 and CDR2 from the germline V gene are SGHVS and FNYEAQ. The sequence was collected from a female donor of 60 years or more with stage I lung adenocarcinoma. The chain uses TRBV7-6 and TRBJ2-7, with D hard to call. The starting material was peripheral blood, obtained before any cancer treatment. DNA of the CDR3: TGTGCCAGCAGCTTAGGTCCTTCCTACGAGCAGTACTTC. This sequence encodes CASSLGPSYEQYF.